The T cell receptor beta chain under discussion was sequenced for a study of cytomegalovirus exposure and HLA in healthy donors. The CDR3 has 13 amino acids. Trimming cost V 0 bases and J 7 bases, with 10 bases left between them. In germline, CDR1 is SGDLS, CDR2 YYNGEE. Primers for the PCR totalled 60 Vbeta and 13 Jbeta. The data were produced by immunoSEQ multiplex PCR, yet TCRdb's version contains in-frame clones alone and is incomplete. The repertoire holds roughly 120,000 clones, with just under 75% as singletons. The specimen was PBMCs. The receptor was isolated from a man aged 40-49 years in good health and CMV-seropositive. V is TRBV9 and J is TRBJ2-5; perhaps TRBD1 as D (5 bases). CDR3 DNA sequence: TGTGCCAGCAGCGTAGGGTTAGGGGTGACCCAGTACTTC. Protein: CASSVGLGVTQYF.